These 27 T cell receptor beta chains came from one sample sequenced in a study of blood T cells in healthy people across ages. The use of a sample-barcoded 5' primer and a J-beta primer mix characterized a second PCR of roughly 6 to 11 cycles. Each CDR3 protein is one row after TCRdb ran MiXCR on the 5' RACE reads. Among hundreds of thousands of distinct CDR3 sequences listed, around 25% were seen once. This sample also belongs to another study, concerning T cells of mothers and their children.

The sequencing sample was made of blood. The receptors were sampled from a boy between 5 and 17 years old in good health.

This clonotype was detected a few times. J is TRBJ2-2 and V is TRBV29-1; 8 bases fit TRBD1. The junction had 5 bases not matched to a gene; V was cut back by 7 bases and J by 7 bases. Germline CDR1 and CDR2: SQVTM and ANQGSEA. The CDR3 spans 12 residues. The CDR3 nucleotides are TGCAGCGGAGGACAGGGTAACGGGGAGCTGTTTTTT. Translated, it gives CSGGQGNGELFF.

Of note for this clonotype: The junction and the germline gene differ at one end; a read error may be behind it. The rearrangement joins TRBV4-3 to TRBJ2-3; D call uncertain. The CDR3 runs 14 residues. The germline V gene has CDR1 LGHNA and CDR2 YSLEER. CDR3 nucleotide sequence: TGCGCCAGCAGCCAAGATCGAAGTTTAGGGTCTCCGGATTTT. Protein sequence: CASSQDRSLGSPDF.

This chain links TRBV29-1 with TRBJ2-2, with a weak D call TRBD2 (6 bases). In germline, CDR1 is SQVTM, CDR2 ANQGSEA. The CDR3 runs to 14 residues. The ends were cut back, 5 bases at V and 2 bases at J, with 12 bases in the middle. CDR3 sequence: CSVQGLPNTGELFF. The CDR3 nucleotides are TGCAGCGTTCAGGGACTCCCTAACACCGGGGAGCTGTTTTTT.

This clonotype was seen only a few times. This rearrangement joins TRBV28 to TRBJ2-5; TRBD1 might be the D (6 bases). The DNA matches TRBJ2-1 better at its end, which makes the J call doubtful. Per the germline V gene, CDR1 is MDHEN and CDR2 is SYDVKM. The CDR3 loop spans 13 amino acids. The CDR3 here is CASSTGSVNEQFF. CDR3 DNA: TGTGCCAGCAGTACAGGGTCGGTTAATGAGCAGTTCTTC.

The CDR3 DNA sequence: TGCGCCAGCAGCTTTGGGGGGCTCGGGACAGGATACGAGCAGTACTTC. Its protein is CASSFGGLGTGYEQYF. The chain has TRBV5-1 and TRBJ2-1, with 8 bases aligning to TRBD1. The J call may be wrong; the DNA end is better matched by TRBJ2-7. The CDR3 sequence is 16 residues long. CDR1 is SGHRS and CDR2 is YFSETQ in the germline V gene.

The chain is built from TRBV19 and TRBJ2-5; 14 bases line up with TRBD2. J was trimmed by 5 bases and V by 5 bases; bases with no gene match: 13. The germline V gene encodes CDR1 LNHDA and CDR2 SQIVND (reference sequence). The CDR3 is 18 residues long. As DNA, the CDR3 is TGTGCCAGTAGTCGAGGACTAGCGGGAGGTTCGGAGTACGAGACCCAGTACTTC. This translates into CASSRGLAGGSEYETQYF.

The V gene is TRBV20-1, the J gene TRBJ2-5, with 9 nucleotides matching TRBD1. CDR1 is DFQATT, CDR2 SNEGSKA, per germline (reference sequence). This CDR3 region has 16 residues. After removal of 0 bases from V and 2 bases from J, the junction contained 7 bases not matched to a gene. CDR3 coding DNA: TGCAGTGCTAGAGATAACGGACAGGGGACGCAAGAGACCCAGTACTTC. Amino acids: CSARDNGQGTQETQYF.

This clonotype was counted a few times. The V and J genes are TRBV5-1 and TRBJ2-1, with 11 nucleotides matching TRBD2. The CDR3 has 16 residues. Trimming took 3 bases from V and 8 from J; bases not matched to a gene: 10. Germline V gene data show CDR1 as SGHRS and CDR2 as YFSETQ. The CDR3 DNA follows: TGCGCCAGCAGCTCTAAACTAGCGGGAGTCTGGGATGAGCAGTTCTTC. Residues: CASSSKLAGVWDEQFF.

This chain connects TRBV27 to TRBJ1-2, with a possible D match to TRBD1 (5 bases). Germline V gene data show CDR1 as MNHEY and CDR2 as SMNVEV (reference sequence). The V end lost 3 bases, the J end lost 4 bases, and 12 bases lay between the germline ends. The CDR3 covers 14 residues. CDR3 nucleotides: TGTGCCAGCAGTTTGACCGGGGACTCCTATGGCTACACCTTC. Its protein product is CASSLTGDSYGYTF.

This clonotype turned up a few times. The V call is TRBV4-3, the J call TRBJ2-5, with 7 positions matching TRBD1. Matching the DNA end better, TRBJ2-7 makes the J call doubtful. The CDR3 is made up of 13 amino acids. Per the germline V gene, CDR1 is LGHNA and CDR2 is YSLEER. CDR3 protein: CASSQQQGNEQYF. The CDR3 coding sequence is TGCGCCAGCAGCCAACAACAGGGGAACGAGCAGTACTTC.

This rearrangement joins TRBV12-3 or TRBV12-4 to TRBJ2-5; possible D gene TRBD2, 6 bases. The CDR3 is 14 residues long. The V gene lost 2 bases and the J gene lost 11 bases, with 18 bases spanning the gap. CDR3 coding DNA: TGTGCCAGCAGTTTATCGGCTGACCCCCGGGAGCAGTACTTC. Its protein is CASSLSADPREQYF.

The chain uses TRBV4-3 and TRBJ1-4, with D perhaps TRBD1 (5 bases). V lost 2 bases, J lost 8 bases, and 12 bases lay in between. Germline-derived CDR1 and CDR2 are LGHNA and YSLEER. The CDR3 covers 14 residues. The chain's CDR3 is CASSQSGTREKLFF. The CDR3, as DNA: TGCGCCAGCAGCCAATCCGGGACGCGAGAAAAACTGTTTTTT.

This clonotype was counted only a few times. The rearrangement links TRBV25-1 to TRBJ2-6, with D possibly TRBD1 on 5 matching bases. The CDR3 loop spans 17 amino acids. Germline loops: CDR1 MGHDK, CDR2 SYGVNS. Trimming took off 3 bases at V and 4 bases at J, with 16 bases between the two ends. The CDR3 DNA reads as TGTGCCAGCAGTGACAGGGATCCCTCGGTGGGGGCCAACGTCCTGACTTTC. Its protein product is CASSDRDPSVGANVLTF.

CDR3 sequence: CSARDQPGSSSYEQYF. CDR3 coding DNA: TGCAGTGCTAGAGATCAGCCAGGCTCGAGCTCCTACGAGCAGTACTTC. J is TRBJ2-7 and V is TRBV20-1; D is unclear. CDR3 length: 16 amino acids. V was shortened by 0 bases and J by 0 bases, with 15 bases between the two germline ends. Germline V gives CDR1 DFQATT, CDR2 SNEGSKA (reference sequence).

This clonotype was recorded a few times. The chain joins TRBV4-1 to TRBJ1-4; D not certain. The germline CDR1 and CDR2 sequences are MGHRA and YSYEKL. The CDR3 totals 15 residues. Trimming pared 3 bases from V and 4 bases from J, leaving 12 bases between. The CDR3 spells CASSHESSGNEKLFF. CDR3 nucleotide sequence: TGCGCCAGCAGCCACGAGTCCTCCGGTAATGAAAAACTGTTTTTT.

The V call is TRBV15, the J call TRBJ1-2, with unresolved D. Germline CDR1 and CDR2: LNHNV and YYDKDF (reference sequence). This CDR3 contains 13 residues. V lost 1 base to trimming and J lost 8 bases, with 11 bases between them. The CDR3 DNA reads as TGTGCCACCAGCAGAGTGGAAAGCGAAGGCTACACCTTC. It is translated as CATSRVESEGYTF.

The chain recombines TRBV2 with TRBJ2-5, with D hard to call. V was shortened by 2 bases and J by 7 bases, with 8 bases between the two germline ends. The CDR3 is made up of 12 amino acids. The germline V gene encodes CDR1 SNHLY and CDR2 FYNNEI. CDR3 region: CASSEHHGTQYF. CDR3 sequence (DNA): TGTGCCAGCAGTGAACACCATGGGACCCAGTACTTC.

This chain uses TRBV2 with TRBJ2-5; 12 bases map to TRBD2. The assigned J gene may be wrong: the sequence end matches TRBJ2-1 better. This CDR3 is 14 amino acids long. Germline loops: CDR1 SNHLY, CDR2 FYNNEI. This CDR3 is CASNRLTSGGQQFF. The CDR3 DNA is TGTGCCAGCAATCGGTTGACTAGCGGGGGACAGCAGTTCTTC.

The rearrangement uses TRBV10-3 and TRBJ1-2; TRBD1 is a possible D gene (6 bases). There are 13 residues in the CDR3. V shed 10 bases and J shed 8 bases, with 20 bases lying between them. From germline, CDR1 is ENHRY and CDR2 SYGVKD. The CDR3 loop is CATETGVRQGYTF. The DNA of the CDR3 is TGTGCCACTGAGACAGGAGTACGGCAGGGCTACACCTTC.

This clonotype was recorded a few times. The rearrangement uses TRBV12-3 or TRBV12-4 and TRBJ2-1; TRBD2 matches at 9 bases. Losses at the gene ends were 3 bases for V and 8 bases for J; bases not matched to a gene: 2. The CDR3 covers 13 residues. Here the CDR3 reads CASSLGTSYEQFF. In DNA, the CDR3 is TGTGCCAGCAGTTTGGGGACTAGCTATGAGCAGTTCTTC.

This clonotype was counted a few times. The chain's CDR3 is CASIWAGGGNEQFF. The CDR3, as DNA: TGCGCCAGCATCTGGGCGGGAGGGGGAAATGAGCAGTTCTTC. V gene TRBV10-2 combines with J gene TRBJ2-5; the match to TRBD2 covers 9 bases. The DNA matches TRBJ2-1 better at its end, which makes the J call doubtful. CDR3 length equals 14 residues. Germline loops: CDR1 WSHSY, CDR2 SAAADI.

The CDR3 sequence is CASNRGGQGGMETQYF. CDR3 in DNA: TGTGCCAGCAACAGAGGAGGTCAGGGGGGAATGGAGACCCAGTACTTC. The rearrangement joins TRBV2 to TRBJ2-5; possibly TRBD1 for D (7 bases). V gave up 7 bases and J gave up 5 bases, with 23 bases separating them. This CDR3 region has 16 residues. The germline V gene encodes CDR1 SNHLY and CDR2 FYNNEI.

This chain connects TRBV20-1 to TRBJ2-6; tentative D call: TRBD1 (5 bases). The CDR3 runs 15 residues. Trimming removed 4 bases from V and 2 bases from J, with 12 bases in between. Per germline, CDR1 DFQATT and CDR2 SNEGSKA (reference sequence). CDR3 nucleotides: TGCAGTGCTATTCAGGACACCGCTGGGGCCAACGTCCTGACTTTC. Amino acids: CSAIQDTAGANVLTF.

This chain links TRBV5-1 with TRBJ2-7; possibly TRBD1 for D (6 bases). The germline gives CDR1 SGHRS, CDR2 YFSETQ. The CDR3 loop spans 14 amino acids. Trimming stripped 4 bases from V and 5 bases from J, with 16 bases between. The CDR3 DNA is TGCGCCAGCAGCCACAGTCAGGGGCTGGACGAGCAGTACTTC. Protein: CASSHSQGLDEQYF. The complete variable domain, with remaining parts taken from reference TRBV5-1 and TRBJ2-7, reads KAGVTQTPRYLIKTRGQQVTLSCSPISGHRSVSWYQQTPGQGLQFLFEYFSETQRNKGNFPGRFSGRQFSNSRSEMNVSTLELGDSALYLCASSHSQGLDEQYFGPGTRLTVT.

The V and J genes are TRBV9 and TRBJ2-7; D might be TRBD1 (6 bases). V was trimmed by 0 bases and J by 0 bases, leaving 16 bases between them. Germline-derived CDR1 and CDR2 are SGDLS and YYNGEE. The CDR3 contains 17 residues. The CDR3 loop reads CASSVGDNLHFSYEQYF. CDR3 DNA sequence: TGTGCCAGCAGCGTAGGGGACAACCTTCATTTCTCCTACGAGCAGTACTTC.

V gene TRBV6-5 combines with J gene TRBJ2-1; 9 nucleotides agree with TRBD2. With 5 bases clipped from V and 6 bases from J, the junction kept 5 bases outside the gene matches. This CDR3 is 14 amino acids long. The V gene's germline CDR1 is MNHEY and CDR2 SVGAGI. The CDR3 reads CASSAETSGNEQFF. CDR3 nucleotides: TGTGCCAGCAGTGCAGAGACTAGCGGCAATGAGCAGTTCTTC.

V gene TRBV6-6 combines with J gene TRBJ1-1, with TRBD1 as a possible D gene (6 bases). The CDR3 spans 15 residues. CDR1 and CDR2 (germline): MNHNY, SVGAGI (reference sequence). The V end lost 7 bases, the J end lost 5 bases, and 20 bases lay between the germline ends. This chain's CDR3 is CASTLSGGARTEAFF. CDR3 nucleotides: TGTGCCAGCACCCTCTCCGGGGGGGCTCGGACTGAAGCTTTCTTT.